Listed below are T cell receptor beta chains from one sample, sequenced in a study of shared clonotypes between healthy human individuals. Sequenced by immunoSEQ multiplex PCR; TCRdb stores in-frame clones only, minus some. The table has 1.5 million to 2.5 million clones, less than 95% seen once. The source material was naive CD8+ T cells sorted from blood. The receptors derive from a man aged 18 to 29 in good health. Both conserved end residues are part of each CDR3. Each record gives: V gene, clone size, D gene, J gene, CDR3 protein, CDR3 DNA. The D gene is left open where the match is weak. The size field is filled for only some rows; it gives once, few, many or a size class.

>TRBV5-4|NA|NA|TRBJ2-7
CASSFGTASYEQYF
TGTGCCAGCAGCTTTGGGACCGCCTCCTACGAGCAGTACTTC
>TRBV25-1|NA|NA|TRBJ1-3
CASSEGASSGNTIYF
TGTGCCAGCAGTGAAGGGGCCAGCTCTGGAAACACCATATATTTT
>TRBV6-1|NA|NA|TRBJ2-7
CASSEFVRYEQYF
TGTGCCAGCAGTGAGTTCGTACGCTACGAGCAGTACTTC
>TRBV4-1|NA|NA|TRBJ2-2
CASSQAGLNTGELFF
TGCGCCAGCAGCCAAGCGGGGCTTAACACCGGGGAGCTGTTTTTT
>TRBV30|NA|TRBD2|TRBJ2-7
CAWRLGLGYEQYF
TGTGCCTGGAGACTGGGACTAGGCTACGAGCAGTACTTC
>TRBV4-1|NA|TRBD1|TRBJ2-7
CASSQGQGLDEQYF
TGCGCCAGCAGCCAAGGACAGGGCTTAGACGAGCAGTACTTC
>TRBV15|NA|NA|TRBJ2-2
CATSSSPVSGELFF
TGTGCCACCAGCAGTAGCCCGGTTTCCGGGGAGCTGTTTTTT
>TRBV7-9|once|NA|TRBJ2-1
CASSDGVIGNEQFF
TGTGCCAGCAGCGATGGGGTGATTGGTAATGAGCAGTTCTTC
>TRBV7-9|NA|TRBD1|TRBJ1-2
CASNYQGAPLEGYTF
TGTGCCAGCAACTACCAGGGGGCGCCCTTGGAGGGCTACACCTTC
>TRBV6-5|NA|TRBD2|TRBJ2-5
CASRGLAGAGETQYF
TGTGCCAGCAGGGGACTAGCGGGTGCGGGGGAGACCCAGTACTTC
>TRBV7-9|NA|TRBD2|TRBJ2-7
CASSFLLAGVSLGSYEQYF
TGTGCCAGCAGCTTCCTACTAGCGGGAGTATCTCTTGGCTCCTACGAGCAGTACTTC
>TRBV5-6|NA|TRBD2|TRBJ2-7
CASSLPSGGISYEQYF
TGTGCCAGCAGCTTGCCTAGCGGGGGAATCTCCTACGAGCAGTACTTC